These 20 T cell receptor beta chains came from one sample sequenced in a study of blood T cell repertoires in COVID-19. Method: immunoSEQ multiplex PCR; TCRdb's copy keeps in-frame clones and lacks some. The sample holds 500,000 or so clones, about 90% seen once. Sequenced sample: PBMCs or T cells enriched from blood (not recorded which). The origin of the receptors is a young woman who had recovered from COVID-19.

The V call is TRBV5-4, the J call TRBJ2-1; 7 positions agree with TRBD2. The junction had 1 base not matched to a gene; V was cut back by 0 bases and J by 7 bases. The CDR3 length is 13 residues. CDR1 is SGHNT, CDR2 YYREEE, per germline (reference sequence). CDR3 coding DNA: TGTGCCAGCAGCTTGGCCGGGAGGAATGAGCAGTTCTTC. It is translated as CASSLAGRNEQFF.

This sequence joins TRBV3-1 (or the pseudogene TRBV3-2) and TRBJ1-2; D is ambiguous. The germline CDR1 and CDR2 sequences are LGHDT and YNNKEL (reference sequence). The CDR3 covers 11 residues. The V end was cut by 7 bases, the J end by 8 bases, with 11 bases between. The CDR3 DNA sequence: TGTGCCAGCATCGGGGTGGGCGGCTACACCTTC. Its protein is CASIGVGGYTF.

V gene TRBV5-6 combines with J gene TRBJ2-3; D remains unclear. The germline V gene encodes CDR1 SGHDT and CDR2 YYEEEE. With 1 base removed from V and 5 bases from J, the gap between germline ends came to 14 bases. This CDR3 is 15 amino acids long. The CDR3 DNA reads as TGTGCCAGCAGCTTGACCCCCGGGTCGGGAGATACGCAGTATTTT. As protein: CASSLTPGSGDTQYF.

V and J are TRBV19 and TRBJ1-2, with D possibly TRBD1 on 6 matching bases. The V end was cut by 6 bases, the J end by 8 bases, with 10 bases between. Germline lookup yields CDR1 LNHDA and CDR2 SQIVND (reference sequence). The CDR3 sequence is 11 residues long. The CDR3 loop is CASRGARGYTF. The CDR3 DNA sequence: TGTGCCAGTAGGGGGGCACGGGGCTACACCTTC. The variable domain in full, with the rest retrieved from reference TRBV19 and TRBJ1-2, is DGGITQSPKYLFRKEGQNVTLSCEQNLNHDAMYWYRQDPGQGLRLIYYSQIVNDFQKGDIAEGYSVSREKKESFPLTVTSAQKNPTAFYLCASRGARGYTFGSGTRLTVV.

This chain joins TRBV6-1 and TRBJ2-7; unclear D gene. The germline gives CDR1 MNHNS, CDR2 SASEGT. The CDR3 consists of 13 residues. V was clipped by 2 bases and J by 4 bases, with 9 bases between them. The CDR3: CASSELVIYEQYF. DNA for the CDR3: TGTGCCAGCAGTGAACTTGTTATTTACGAGCAGTACTTC.

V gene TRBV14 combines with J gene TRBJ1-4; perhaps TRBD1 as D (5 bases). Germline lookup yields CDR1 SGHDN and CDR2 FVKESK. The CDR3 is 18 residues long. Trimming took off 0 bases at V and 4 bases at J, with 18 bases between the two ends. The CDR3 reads CASSQDLGRAGGNEKLFF. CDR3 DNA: TGTGCCAGCAGCCAAGATCTGGGCAGAGCGGGGGGTAATGAAAAACTGTTTTTT.

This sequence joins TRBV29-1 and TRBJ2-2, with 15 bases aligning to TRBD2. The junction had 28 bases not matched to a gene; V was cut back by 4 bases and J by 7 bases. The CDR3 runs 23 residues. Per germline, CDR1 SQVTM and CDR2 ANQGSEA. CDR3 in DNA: TGCAGCGTTGCTGGAGTAGGGCGGCCGATCGGGACTAGCGGGGGGCCGGCGGACGGGGAGCTGTTTTTT. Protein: CSVAGVGRPIGTSGGPADGELFF.

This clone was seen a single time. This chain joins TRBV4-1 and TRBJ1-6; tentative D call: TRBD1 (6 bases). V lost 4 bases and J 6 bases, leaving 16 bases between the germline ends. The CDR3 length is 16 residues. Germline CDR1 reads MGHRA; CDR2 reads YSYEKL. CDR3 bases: TGCGCCAGCAGCCTCCTACCGACAGGCTTTAATTCACCCCTCCACTTT. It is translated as CASSLLPTGFNSPLHF.

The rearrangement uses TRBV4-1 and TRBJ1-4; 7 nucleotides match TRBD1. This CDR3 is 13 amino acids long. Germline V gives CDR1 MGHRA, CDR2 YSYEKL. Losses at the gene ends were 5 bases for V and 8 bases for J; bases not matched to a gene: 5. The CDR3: CASSDRQGEKLFF. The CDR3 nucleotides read TGCGCCAGCAGCGATCGACAGGGAGAAAAACTGTTTTTT.

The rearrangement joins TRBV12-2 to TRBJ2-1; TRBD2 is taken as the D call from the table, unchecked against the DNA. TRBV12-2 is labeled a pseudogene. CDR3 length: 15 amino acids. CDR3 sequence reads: CASRPGLAGGGEQFF. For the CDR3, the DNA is TGTGCAAGTCGCCCAGGACTAGCGGGCGGGGGTGAGCAGTTCTTC.

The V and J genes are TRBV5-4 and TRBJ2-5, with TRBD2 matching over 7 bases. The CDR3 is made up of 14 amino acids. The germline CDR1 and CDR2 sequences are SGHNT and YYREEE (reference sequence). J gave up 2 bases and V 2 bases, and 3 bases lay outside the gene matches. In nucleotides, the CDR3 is TGTGCCAGCAGCTTCCCGGGACTACAAGAGACCCAGTACTTC. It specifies CASSFPGLQETQYF.

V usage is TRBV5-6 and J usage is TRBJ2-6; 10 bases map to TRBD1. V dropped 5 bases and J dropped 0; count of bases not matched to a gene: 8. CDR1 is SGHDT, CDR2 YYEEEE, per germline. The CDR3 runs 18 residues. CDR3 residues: CASRPGTGALSGANVLTF. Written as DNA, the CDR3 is TGTGCCAGCAGACCAGGGACAGGGGCCCTCTCTGGGGCCAACGTCCTGACTTTC.

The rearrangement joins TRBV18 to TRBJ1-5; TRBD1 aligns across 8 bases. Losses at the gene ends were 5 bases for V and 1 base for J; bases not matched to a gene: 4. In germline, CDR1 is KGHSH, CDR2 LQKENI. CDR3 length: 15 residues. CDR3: CASSGDRGSNQPQHF. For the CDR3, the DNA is TGTGCCAGCTCAGGCGACAGGGGAAGCAATCAGCCCCAGCATTTT.

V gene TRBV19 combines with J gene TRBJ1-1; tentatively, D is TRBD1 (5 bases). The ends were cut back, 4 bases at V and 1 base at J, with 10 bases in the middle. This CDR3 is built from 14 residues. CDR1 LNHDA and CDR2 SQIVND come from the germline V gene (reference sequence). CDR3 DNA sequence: TGTGCCAGTAGTACGACAGACCCGAACACTGAAGCTTTCTTT. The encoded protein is CASSTTDPNTEAFF.

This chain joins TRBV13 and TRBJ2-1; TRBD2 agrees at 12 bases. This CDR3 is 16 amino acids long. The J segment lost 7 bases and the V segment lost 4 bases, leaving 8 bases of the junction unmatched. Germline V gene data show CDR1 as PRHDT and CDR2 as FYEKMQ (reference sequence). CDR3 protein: CASSSALAGGQNEQFF. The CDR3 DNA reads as TGTGCCAGCAGCTCCGCTCTAGCGGGGGGGCAGAATGAGCAGTTCTTC.

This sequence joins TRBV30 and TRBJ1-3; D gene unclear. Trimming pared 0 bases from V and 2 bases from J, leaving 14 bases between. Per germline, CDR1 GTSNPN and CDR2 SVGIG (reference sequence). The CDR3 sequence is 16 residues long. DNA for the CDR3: TGTGCCTGGAGTGTACTTCGGGGTTCCCCTGGAAACACCATATATTTT. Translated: CAWSVLRGSPGNTIYF.

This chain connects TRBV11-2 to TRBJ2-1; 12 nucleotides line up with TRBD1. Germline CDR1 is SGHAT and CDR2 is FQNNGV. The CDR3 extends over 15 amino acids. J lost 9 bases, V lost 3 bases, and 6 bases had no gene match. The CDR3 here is CASSFGTGGLGEQFF. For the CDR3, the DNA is TGTGCCAGCAGCTTCGGGACAGGGGGCTTAGGTGAGCAGTTCTTC.

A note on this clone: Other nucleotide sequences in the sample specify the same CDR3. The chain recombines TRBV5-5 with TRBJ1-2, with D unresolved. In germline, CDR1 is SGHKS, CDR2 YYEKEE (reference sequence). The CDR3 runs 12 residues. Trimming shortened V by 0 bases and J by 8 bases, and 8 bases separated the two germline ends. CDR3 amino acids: CASSLDRSGYTF. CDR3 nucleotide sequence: TGTGCCAGCAGCTTGGACAGATCCGGCTACACCTTC.

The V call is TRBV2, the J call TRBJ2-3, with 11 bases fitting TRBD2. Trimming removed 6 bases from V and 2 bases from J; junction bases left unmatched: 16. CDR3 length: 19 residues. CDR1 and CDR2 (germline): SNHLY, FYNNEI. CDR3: CASRSRTSGGPSSTDTQYF. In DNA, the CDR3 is TGTGCCAGCAGGTCTCGTACTAGCGGGGGCCCGTCCTCCACAGATACGCAGTATTTT.

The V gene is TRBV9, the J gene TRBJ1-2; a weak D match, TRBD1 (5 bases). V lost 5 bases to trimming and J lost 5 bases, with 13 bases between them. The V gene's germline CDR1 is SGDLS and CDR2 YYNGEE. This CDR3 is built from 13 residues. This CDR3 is CASSDDGGYGYTF. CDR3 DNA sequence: TGTGCCAGCAGTGACGACGGGGGGTATGGCTACACCTTC. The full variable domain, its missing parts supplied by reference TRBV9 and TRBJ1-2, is DSGVTQTPKHLITATGQRVTLRCSPRSGDLSVYWYQQSLDQGLQFLIQYYNGEERAKGNILERFSAQQFPDLHSELNLSSLELGDSALYFCASSDDGGYGYTFGSGTRLTVV.